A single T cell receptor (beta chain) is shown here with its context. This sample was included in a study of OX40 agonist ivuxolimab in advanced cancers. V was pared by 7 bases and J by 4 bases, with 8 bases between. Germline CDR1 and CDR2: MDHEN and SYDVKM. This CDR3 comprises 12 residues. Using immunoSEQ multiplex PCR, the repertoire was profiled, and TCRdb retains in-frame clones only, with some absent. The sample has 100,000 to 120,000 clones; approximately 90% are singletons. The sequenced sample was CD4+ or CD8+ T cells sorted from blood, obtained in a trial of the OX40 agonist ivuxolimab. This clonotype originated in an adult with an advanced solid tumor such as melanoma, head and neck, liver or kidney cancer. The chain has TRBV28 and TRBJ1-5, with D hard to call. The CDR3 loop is CASKGGNQPQHF. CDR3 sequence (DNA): TGTGCCAGCAAAGGAGGGAATCAGCCCCAGCATTTT.